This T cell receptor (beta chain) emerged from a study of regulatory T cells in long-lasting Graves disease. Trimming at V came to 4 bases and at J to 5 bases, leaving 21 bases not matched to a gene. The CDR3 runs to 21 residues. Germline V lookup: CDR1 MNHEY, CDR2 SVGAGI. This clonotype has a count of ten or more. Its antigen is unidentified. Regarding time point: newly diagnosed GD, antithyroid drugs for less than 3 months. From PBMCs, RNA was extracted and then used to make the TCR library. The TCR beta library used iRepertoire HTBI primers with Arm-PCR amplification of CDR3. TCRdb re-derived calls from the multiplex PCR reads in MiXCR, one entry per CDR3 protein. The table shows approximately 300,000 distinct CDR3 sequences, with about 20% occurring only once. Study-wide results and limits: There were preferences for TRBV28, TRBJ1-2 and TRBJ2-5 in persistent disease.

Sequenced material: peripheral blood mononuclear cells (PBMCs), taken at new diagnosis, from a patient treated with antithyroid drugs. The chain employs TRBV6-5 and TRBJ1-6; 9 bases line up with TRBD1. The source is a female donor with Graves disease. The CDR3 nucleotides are TGTGCCAGCAGTTCGATTCCCTGGGACAGGGTTTTCGGACGGCATAATTCACCCCTCCACTTT. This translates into CASSSIPWDRVFGRHNSPLHF.